Each of the 23 T cell receptor beta chains below was sequenced from the same sample in a study of T cells after yellow fever vaccination. TCRdb reprocessed the 5' RACE reads via MiXCR and lists one record per CDR3 protein. The sample holds more than 90,000 distinct CDR3 sequences, about 7.8% seen once. The input for sequencing was CD4+ T cells sorted from PBMCs, taken 35 to 50 days after the first yellow fever vaccination. Source of these receptors: a man aged 18-30 years who received the YFV17D yellow fever vaccine.

For this clonotype: This may stem from a read error, because a much larger clone lies one nucleotide away. In DNA form, the CDR3 reads TGTGCCATCACCGCGGGGACAGATACGAACACCGGGAAGCTGTTTTTT. Translating gives CAITAGTDTNTGKLFF. The chain has TRBV10-3 and TRBJ2-2; weak D call: TRBD1 (7 bases). The CDR3 has 16 amino acids. From germline, CDR1 is ENHRY and CDR2 SYGVKD.

This clonotype was observed at least ten times. The V call is TRBV15, the J call TRBJ2-5, with 7 bases identical to TRBD1. V lost 0 bases to trimming and J lost 5 bases; unmatched junction nucleotides: 6. The CDR3 runs to 15 residues. Germline CDR1 and CDR2: LNHNV and YYDKDF (reference sequence). The CDR3: CATSRDKGAGETQYF. The CDR3 bases are TGTGCCACCAGCAGAGATAAGGGGGCCGGGGAGACCCAGTACTTC.

This clonotype was detected many times. The chain has TRBV20-1 and TRBJ2-3; no clear D. CDR3 length: 14 amino acids. The V end lost 0 bases, the J end lost 7 bases, and 14 bases lay between the germline ends. Germline loops: CDR1 DFQATT, CDR2 SNEGSKA (reference sequence). CDR3 protein: CSARDPKGSNTQYF. CDR3 nucleotides: TGCAGTGCTAGAGATCCAAAAGGGTCGAATACGCAGTATTTT.

This clonotype came up many times. The rearrangement uses TRBV12-3 or TRBV12-4 and TRBJ2-3; D perhaps matches TRBD2 (5 bases). This CDR3 spans 14 amino acids. The germline V and J ends were trimmed by 7 bases and 1 base, with 12 bases remaining between them. The CDR3 region is CASIKSRGTDTQYF. CDR3 in DNA: TGTGCCAGCATAAAGTCGCGGGGCACAGATACGCAGTATTTT.

This clonotype was observed many times. The rearrangement joins TRBV3-1 to TRBJ1-2; 7 bases match TRBD1. The CDR3 length is 16 residues. Germline assignment: CDR1 LGHDT and CDR2 YNNKEL (reference sequence). V trimming: 4 bases; J trimming: 0 bases; junction bases outside the gene matches: 8. The CDR3 here is CASSPLTGTANYGYTF. The CDR3 DNA is TGTGCCAGCAGCCCCCTAACCGGGACAGCTAACTATGGCTACACCTTC.

This clonotype was recorded at least ten times. The chain links TRBV5-1 to TRBJ2-5; no definite D call. The CDR3 runs 12 residues. Germline V lookup: CDR1 SGHRS, CDR2 YFSETQ. Trimming removed 0 bases at V and 3 bases at J, with 3 bases between. The chain's CDR3 is CASSLGKETQYF. CDR3 in DNA: TGCGCCAGCAGCTTGGGAAAAGAGACCCAGTACTTC.

This clonotype was observed at least ten times. V is TRBV7-8 and J is TRBJ2-2; D may be TRBD1 or TRBD2 (5 bases each). Germline loops: CDR1 SGHVS, CDR2 FQNEAQ. V was cut by 2 bases and J by 6 bases, with 10 bases left in between. The CDR3 loop spans 14 amino acids. CDR3 coding DNA: TGTGCCAGCAGCTTACCAGGGACGGCCGGGGAGCTGTTTTTT. Protein sequence: CASSLPGTAGELFF.

The table lists this clonotype with many counts. The rearrangement joins TRBV12-3 or TRBV12-4 to TRBJ2-2; no firm D call. Trimming shortened V by 7 bases and J by 2 bases, and 11 bases separated the two germline ends. This CDR3 region has 14 residues. The CDR3: CASTVQINTGELFF. The CDR3 region has the DNA TGTGCCAGCACTGTACAGATAAACACCGGGGAGCTGTTTTTT.

This clonotype was observed many times. V gene TRBV7-2 combines with J gene TRBJ2-5, with no clear D. The CDR3 consists of 13 residues. V dropped 1 base and J dropped 4 bases, with 7 bases sitting between them. Germline V lookup: CDR1 SGHTA, CDR2 FQGNSA. The DNA for the CDR3 is TGTGCCAGCAGCTTAGGGCCAGGAGAGACCCAGTACTTC. Translated, it gives CASSLGPGETQYF.

In this sample, this clonotype turned up many times. The J gene is TRBJ1-5, the V gene TRBV3-1; D remains unclear. This CDR3 has 13 amino acids. Germline CDR1 is LGHDT and CDR2 is YNNKEL (reference sequence). Deletions cut 1 base from V and 6 bases from J, with 7 bases between. The CDR3 loop reads CASSQGFPQPQHF. In nucleotides, the CDR3 is TGTGCCAGCAGCCAAGGGTTCCCTCAGCCCCAGCATTTT.

This clonotype has at least ten counts. The chain couples TRBV7-8 to TRBJ2-1; no clear D gene. The CDR3 is 14 residues long. Germline assignment: CDR1 SGHVS and CDR2 FQNEAQ. The V gene lost 4 bases and the J gene lost 12 bases, with 19 bases spanning the gap. The CDR3 loop is CASSWDGFDSSQFF. CDR3 nucleotides: TGTGCCAGCAGCTGGGATGGATTTGACTCCTCGCAGTTCTTC.

This clonotype was counted ten times or more. The chain is built from TRBV7-9 and TRBJ2-4; no reliable D call. Germline values: CDR1 SEHNR, CDR2 FQNEAQ (reference sequence). Trimming cost V 4 bases and J 5 bases, with 3 bases left between them. The CDR3 extends over 11 amino acids. CDR3 protein: CASSSENIQYF. The CDR3 DNA sequence: TGTGCCAGCAGCTCGGAAAACATTCAGTACTTC.

The chain uses TRBV4-3 and TRBJ1-4, with 7 bases matching TRBD1. CDR3 size: 16 residues. The J segment lost 8 bases and the V segment lost 4 bases, leaving 13 bases of the junction unmatched. CDR1 and CDR2 (germline): LGHNA, YSLEER. The DNA for the CDR3 is TGCGCCAGCAGCCGCTCCCCCGGGACAGAATCCGAAAAACTGTTTTTT. Translation gives CASSRSPGTESEKLFF.

There are many counts of this clonotype. V gene TRBV23-1 combines with J gene TRBJ2-1; weak D call: TRBD1 (5 bases). TRBV23-1 is an open reading frame whose function is uncertain. Between the trimmed V and J ends, which lost 2 bases and 5 bases, there was a span of 19 bases. The CDR3 has 17 residues. In nucleotides, the CDR3 is TGCGCCAGCAGTCAAACCACCCCAGGGTTAGGCCACAATGAGCAGTTCTTC. This encodes CASSQTTPGLGHNEQFF.

This clonotype was seen ten or more times. V gene TRBV29-1 combines with J gene TRBJ2-3, with D possibly being TRBD2 (5 bases). Germline V lookup: CDR1 SQVTM, CDR2 ANQGSEA. The length of the CDR3 is 16 residues. V lost 0 bases, J lost 0 bases, and 13 bases lay in between. The CDR3 spells CSVEDPLSASTDTQYF. The CDR3 DNA follows: TGCAGCGTTGAAGATCCCCTTAGCGCCAGCACAGATACGCAGTATTTT.

This clonotype was recorded at least ten times. The CDR3 region is CASSWDTGGYGYTF. CDR3 bases: TGTGCCAGCAGTTGGGACACCGGCGGGTATGGCTACACCTTC. The chain links TRBV6-5 to TRBJ1-2; TRBD1 might be the D (6 bases). From germline, CDR1 is MNHEY and CDR2 SVGAGI. The CDR3 is made up of 14 amino acids. Trimming took 4 bases from V and 5 from J, leaving 14 bases between them.

The chain employs TRBV12-3 or TRBV12-4 and TRBJ2-7; TRBD1 agrees at 9 bases. This CDR3 is 17 amino acids long. V was pared by 4 bases and J by 2 bases, with 12 bases of the junction left unmatched. The CDR3 region has the DNA TGTGCCAGCAGTTCCCCACCGGGACAGGGAATGACCTACGAGCAGTACTTC. This gives the protein CASSSPPGQGMTYEQYF.

Ten or more counts support this clonotype. The chain joins TRBV7-6 to TRBJ1-1; D is unresolved. The CDR3 loop spans 13 amino acids. The germline V gene encodes CDR1 SGHVS and CDR2 FNYEAQ. V shed 3 bases and J shed 3 bases, with 8 bases lying between them. The CDR3: CASSFGPDTEAFF. Here the CDR3 DNA reads TGTGCCAGCAGCTTCGGACCGGACACTGAAGCTTTCTTT.

This clonotype was seen ten or more times. This chain joins TRBV7-2 and TRBJ2-1, with 10 nucleotides matching TRBD1. Germline loops: CDR1 SGHTA, CDR2 FQGNSA. There are 14 residues in the CDR3. After removal of 5 bases from V and 8 bases from J, the junction contained 6 bases not matched to a gene. CDR3 sequence: CASSIRQGADEQFF. The CDR3 nucleotides are TGTGCCAGCAGCATCCGACAGGGGGCTGATGAGCAGTTCTTC. Supplemented by reference TRBV7-2 and TRBJ2-1, the full variable domain reads GAGVSQSPSNKVTEKGKDVELRCDPISGHTALYWYRQSLGQGLEFLIYFQGNSAPDKSGLPSDRFSAERTGGSVSTLTIQRTQQEDSAVYLCASSIRQGADEQFFGPGTRLTVL.

This clonotype was recorded a few times. This chain uses TRBV7-2 with TRBJ2-7; D might be TRBD2 (6 bases). CDR3 size: 14 residues. The V gene's germline CDR1 is SGHTA and CDR2 FQGNSA. V was pared by 5 bases and J by 2 bases, with 13 bases between. The CDR3 sequence: CASSPGQRAYEQYV. DNA for the CDR3: TGTGCCAGCAGCCCGGGCCAGCGGGCCTACGAGCAGTACGTC.

The chain uses TRBV7-9 and TRBJ2-5; D might be TRBD1 or TRBD2, each matching 5 bases. The germline V gene has CDR1 SEHNR and CDR2 FQNEAQ (reference sequence). V lost 1 base and J 5 bases, leaving 8 bases between the germline ends. The CDR3 is 13 residues long. The CDR3 protein is CASSLVGDETQYF. In DNA, the CDR3 is TGTGCCAGCAGCTTAGTGGGGGACGAGACCCAGTACTTC.

This clonotype showed up many times. The rearrangement uses TRBV7-8 and TRBJ1-1, with D perhaps matching TRBD1 (5 bases). Trimming removed 7 bases at V and 1 base at J, with 13 bases between. The CDR3 is 14 residues long. Germline CDR1 and CDR2: SGHVS and FQNEAQ. The CDR3 nucleotides read TGTGCCAGCAATACCCAGGGCACGAACACTGAAGCTTTCTTT. As protein: CASNTQGTNTEAFF.

This clonotype was observed at least ten times. The rearrangement joins TRBV18 to TRBJ2-5; D might be TRBD1 (5 bases). Trimming took 6 bases from V and 0 from J, leaving 14 bases between them. This CDR3 is built from 15 residues. The V gene's germline CDR1 is KGHSH and CDR2 LQKENI. CDR3 nucleotide sequence: TGTGCCAGCTCCCCGCCTCCAGGGTACCAAGAGACCCAGTACTTC. Its protein product is CASSPPPGYQETQYF.